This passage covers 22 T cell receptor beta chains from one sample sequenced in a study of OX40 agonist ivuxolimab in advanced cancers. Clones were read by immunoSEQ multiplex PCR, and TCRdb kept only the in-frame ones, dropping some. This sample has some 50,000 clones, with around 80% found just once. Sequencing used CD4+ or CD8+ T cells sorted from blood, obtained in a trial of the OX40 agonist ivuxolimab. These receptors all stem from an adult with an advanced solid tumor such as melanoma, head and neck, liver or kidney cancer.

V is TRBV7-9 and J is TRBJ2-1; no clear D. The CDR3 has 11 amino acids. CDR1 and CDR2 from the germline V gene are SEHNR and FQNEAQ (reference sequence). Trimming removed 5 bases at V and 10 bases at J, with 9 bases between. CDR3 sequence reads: CASSPAREQFF. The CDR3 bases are TGTGCCAGCAGCCCAGCGAGGGAGCAGTTCTTC.

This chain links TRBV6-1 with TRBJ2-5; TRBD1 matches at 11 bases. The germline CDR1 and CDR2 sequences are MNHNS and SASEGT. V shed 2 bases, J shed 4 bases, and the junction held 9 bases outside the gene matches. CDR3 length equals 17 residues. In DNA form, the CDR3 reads TGTGCCAGCAGTGAAAGAGGACATGGGACAGGGGGAGAGACCCAGTACTTC. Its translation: CASSERGHGTGGETQYF.

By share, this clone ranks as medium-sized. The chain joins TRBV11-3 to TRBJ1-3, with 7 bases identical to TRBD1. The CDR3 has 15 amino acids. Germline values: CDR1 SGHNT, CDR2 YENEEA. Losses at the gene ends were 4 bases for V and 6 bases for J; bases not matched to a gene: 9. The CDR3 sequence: CASSSQERGQNTIYF. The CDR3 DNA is TGTGCCAGCAGCTCTCAAGAAAGGGGGCAAAACACCATATATTTT.

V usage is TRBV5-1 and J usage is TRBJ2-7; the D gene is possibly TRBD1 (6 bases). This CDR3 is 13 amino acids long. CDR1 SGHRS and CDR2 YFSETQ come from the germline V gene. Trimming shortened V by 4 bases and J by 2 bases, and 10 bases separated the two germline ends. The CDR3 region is CASSGGRTYEQYF. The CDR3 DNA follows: TGCGCCAGCAGCGGGGGCAGGACCTACGAGCAGTACTTC.

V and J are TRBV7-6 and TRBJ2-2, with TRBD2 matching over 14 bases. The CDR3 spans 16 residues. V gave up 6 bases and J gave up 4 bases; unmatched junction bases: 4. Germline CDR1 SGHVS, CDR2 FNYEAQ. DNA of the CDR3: TGTGCCAGCAGTTTGACTAGCGGGAGGGCCACCGGGGAGCTGTTTTTT. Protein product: CASSLTSGRATGELFF.

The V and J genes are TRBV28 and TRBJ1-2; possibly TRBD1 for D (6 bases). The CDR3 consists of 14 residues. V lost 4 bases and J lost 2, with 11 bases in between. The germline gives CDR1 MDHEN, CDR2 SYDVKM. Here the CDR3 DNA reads TGTGCCAGCAGTTCCGCCACAGGGAACTATGGCTACACCTTC. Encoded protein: CASSSATGNYGYTF.

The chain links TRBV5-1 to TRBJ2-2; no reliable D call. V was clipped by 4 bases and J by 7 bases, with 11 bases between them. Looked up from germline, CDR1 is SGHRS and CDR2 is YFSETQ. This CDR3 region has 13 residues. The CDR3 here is CASSPEGNGELFF. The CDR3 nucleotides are TGCGCCAGCAGCCCGGAAGGGAACGGGGAGCTGTTTTTT.

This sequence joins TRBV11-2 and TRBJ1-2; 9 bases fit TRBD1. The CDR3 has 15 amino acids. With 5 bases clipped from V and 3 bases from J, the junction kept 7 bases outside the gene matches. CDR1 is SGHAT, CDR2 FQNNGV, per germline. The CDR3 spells CASSPPGQGYYGYTF. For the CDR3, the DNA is TGTGCCAGCAGCCCACCGGGACAGGGCTACTATGGCTACACCTTC.

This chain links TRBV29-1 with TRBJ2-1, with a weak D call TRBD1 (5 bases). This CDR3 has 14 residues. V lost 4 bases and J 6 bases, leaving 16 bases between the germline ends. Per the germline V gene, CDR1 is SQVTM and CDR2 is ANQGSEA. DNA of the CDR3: TGCAGCGTTGCTAAGGGGTGGAGTGCCAATGAGCAGTTCTTC. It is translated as CSVAKGWSANEQFF.

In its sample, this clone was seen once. The CDR3 spells CATQGRGGAGELFF. Here the CDR3 DNA reads TGTGCCACACAGGGGCGAGGCGGTGCCGGGGAGCTGTTTTTT. V and J are TRBV15 and TRBJ2-2; 7 bases map to TRBD1. The V gene end was trimmed by 9 bases and the J gene end by 6 bases; junction bases not matched to a gene: 10. The CDR3 runs 14 residues. Germline V gene lookup returns CDR1 LNHNV and CDR2 YYDKDF (reference sequence).

The CDR3 nucleotides are TGTGCCAGCAGTTACTCGAGGCAGGGCAATCAGCCCCAGCATTTT. Translation: CASSYSRQGNQPQHF. The chain combines TRBV6-6 with TRBJ1-5; D not certain. Germline V gene data show CDR1 as MNHNY and CDR2 as SVGAGI (reference sequence). V lost 0 bases, J lost 2 bases, and 8 bases lay in between. CDR3 length: 15 residues.

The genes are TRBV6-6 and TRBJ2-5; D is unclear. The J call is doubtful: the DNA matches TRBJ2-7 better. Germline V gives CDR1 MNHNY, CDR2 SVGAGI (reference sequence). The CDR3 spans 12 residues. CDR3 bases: TGTGCCAGCAGCCCTACCTCCTACGAGCAGTACTTC. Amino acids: CASSPTSYEQYF.

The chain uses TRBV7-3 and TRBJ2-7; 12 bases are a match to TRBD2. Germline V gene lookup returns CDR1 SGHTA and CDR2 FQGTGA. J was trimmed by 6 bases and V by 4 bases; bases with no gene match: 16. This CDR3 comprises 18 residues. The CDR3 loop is CASSSASGRAIKGSEQYF. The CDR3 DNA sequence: TGTGCCAGCAGCTCCGCTAGCGGGAGGGCTATTAAGGGTAGCGAGCAGTACTTC.

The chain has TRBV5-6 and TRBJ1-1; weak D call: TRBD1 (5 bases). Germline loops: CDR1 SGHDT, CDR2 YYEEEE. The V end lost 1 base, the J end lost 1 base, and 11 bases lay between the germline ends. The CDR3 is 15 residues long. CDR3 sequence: CASSLILTANTEAFF. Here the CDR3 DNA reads TGTGCCAGCAGCTTGATCCTGACAGCGAACACTGAAGCTTTCTTT.

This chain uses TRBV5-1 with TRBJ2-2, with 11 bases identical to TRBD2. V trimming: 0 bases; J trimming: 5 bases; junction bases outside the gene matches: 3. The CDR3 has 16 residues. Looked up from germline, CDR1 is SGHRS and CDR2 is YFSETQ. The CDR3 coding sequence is TGCGCCAGCAGCTTGGCTAGCGGGAGGACGACCGGGGAGCTGTTTTTT. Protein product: CASSLASGRTTGELFF.

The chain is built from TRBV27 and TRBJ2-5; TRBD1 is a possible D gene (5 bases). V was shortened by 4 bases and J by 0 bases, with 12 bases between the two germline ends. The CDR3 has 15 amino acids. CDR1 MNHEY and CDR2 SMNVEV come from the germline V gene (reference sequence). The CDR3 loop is CASSSRGLYQETQYF. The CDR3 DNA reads TGTGCCAGCAGTTCTAGGGGCCTGTACCAAGAGACCCAGTACTTC.

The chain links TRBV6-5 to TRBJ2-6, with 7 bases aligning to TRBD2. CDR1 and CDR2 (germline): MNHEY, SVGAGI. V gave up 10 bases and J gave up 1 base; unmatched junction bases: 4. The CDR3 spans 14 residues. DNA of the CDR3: TGTGCCACCGGACTAGGGTCTGGGGCCAACGTCCTGACTTTC. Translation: CATGLGSGANVLTF.

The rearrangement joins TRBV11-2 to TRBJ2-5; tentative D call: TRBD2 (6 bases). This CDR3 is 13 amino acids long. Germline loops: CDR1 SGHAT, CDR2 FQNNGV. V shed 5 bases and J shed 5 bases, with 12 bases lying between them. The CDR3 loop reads CASSLPEGETQYF. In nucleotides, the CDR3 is TGTGCCAGCAGCCTCCCGGAGGGTGAGACCCAGTACTTC.

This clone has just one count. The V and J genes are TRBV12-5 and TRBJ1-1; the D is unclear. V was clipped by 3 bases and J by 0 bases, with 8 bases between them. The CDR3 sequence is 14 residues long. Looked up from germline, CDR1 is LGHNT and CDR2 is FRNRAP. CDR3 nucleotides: TGTGCTAGTGGTTTTGGGATGATGAACACTGAAGCTTTCTTT. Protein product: CASGFGMMNTEAFF.

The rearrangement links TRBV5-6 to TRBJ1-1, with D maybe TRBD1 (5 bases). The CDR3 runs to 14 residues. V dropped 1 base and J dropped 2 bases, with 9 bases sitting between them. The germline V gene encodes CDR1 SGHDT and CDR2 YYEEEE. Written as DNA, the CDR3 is TGTGCCAGCAGCTTGTACAGGTCAAACACTGAAGCTTTCTTT. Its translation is CASSLYRSNTEAFF.

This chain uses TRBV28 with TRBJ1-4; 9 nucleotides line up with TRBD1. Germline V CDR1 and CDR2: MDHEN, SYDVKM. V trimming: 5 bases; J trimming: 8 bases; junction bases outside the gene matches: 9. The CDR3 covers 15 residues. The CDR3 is CASSTIRDRAEKLFF. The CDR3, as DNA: TGTGCCAGCAGTACTATCCGGGACAGGGCAGAAAAACTGTTTTTT.

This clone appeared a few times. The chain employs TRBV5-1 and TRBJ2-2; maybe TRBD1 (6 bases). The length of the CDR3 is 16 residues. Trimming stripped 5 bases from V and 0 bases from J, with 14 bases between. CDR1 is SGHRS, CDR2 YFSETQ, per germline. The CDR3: CASRYGTHTNTGELFF. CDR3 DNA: TGCGCCAGCAGGTACGGGACACATACGAACACCGGGGAGCTGTTTTTT. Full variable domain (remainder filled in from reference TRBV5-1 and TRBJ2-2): KAGVTQTPRYLIKTRGQQVTLSCSPISGHRSVSWYQQTPGQGLQFLFEYFSETQRNKGNFPGRFSGRQFSNSRSEMNVSTLELGDSALYLCASRYGTHTNTGELFFGEGSRLTVL.